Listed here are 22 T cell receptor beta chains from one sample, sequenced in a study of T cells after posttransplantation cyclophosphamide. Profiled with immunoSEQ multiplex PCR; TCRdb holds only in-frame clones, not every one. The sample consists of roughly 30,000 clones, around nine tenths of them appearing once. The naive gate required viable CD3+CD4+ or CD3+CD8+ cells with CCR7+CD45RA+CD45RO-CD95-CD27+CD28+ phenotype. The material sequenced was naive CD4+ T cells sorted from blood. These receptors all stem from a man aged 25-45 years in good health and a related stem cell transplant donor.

The CDR3 DNA reads as TGTGCCAGCAGCTTAACGAGAGTAGCGGGGCCTTCCCCCTCCTACAATGAGCAGTTCTTC. Its translation is CASSLTRVAGPSPSYNEQFF. The rearrangement uses TRBV7-3 and TRBJ2-1; 8 nucleotides line up with TRBD2. The V gene's germline CDR1 is SGHTA and CDR2 FQGTGA. This CDR3 has 20 residues. The V gene end was trimmed by 0 bases and the J gene end by 0 bases; junction bases not matched to a gene: 13.

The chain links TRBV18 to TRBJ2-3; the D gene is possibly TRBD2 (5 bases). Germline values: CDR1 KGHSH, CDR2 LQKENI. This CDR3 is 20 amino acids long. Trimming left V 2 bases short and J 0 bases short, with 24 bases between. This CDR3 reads CASSPSGLGSGTWSTDTQYF. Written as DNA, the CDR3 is TGTGCCAGCTCACCAAGCGGTTTGGGCAGCGGTACTTGGAGCACAGATACGCAGTATTTT.

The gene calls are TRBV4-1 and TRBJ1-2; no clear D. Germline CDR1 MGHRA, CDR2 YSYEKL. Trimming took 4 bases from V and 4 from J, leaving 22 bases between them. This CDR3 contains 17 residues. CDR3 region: CASSPLPAAGGLYGYTF. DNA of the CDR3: TGCGCCAGCAGCCCCCTCCCAGCGGCAGGCGGCCTCTATGGCTACACCTTC.

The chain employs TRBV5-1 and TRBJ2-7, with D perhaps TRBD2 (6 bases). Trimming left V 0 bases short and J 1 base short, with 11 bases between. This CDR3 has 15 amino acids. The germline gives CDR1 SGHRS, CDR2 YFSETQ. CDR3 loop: CASSLGGTASYEQYF. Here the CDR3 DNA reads TGCGCCAGCAGCTTGGGTGGGACTGCGTCCTACGAGCAGTACTTC.

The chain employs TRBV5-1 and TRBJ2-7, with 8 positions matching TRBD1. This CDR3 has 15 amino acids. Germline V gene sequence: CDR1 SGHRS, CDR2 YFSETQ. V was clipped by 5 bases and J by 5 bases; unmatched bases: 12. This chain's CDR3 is CASRRLGQVVHEQYF. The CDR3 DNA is TGCGCCAGCAGAAGACTGGGACAGGTGGTCCACGAGCAGTACTTC.

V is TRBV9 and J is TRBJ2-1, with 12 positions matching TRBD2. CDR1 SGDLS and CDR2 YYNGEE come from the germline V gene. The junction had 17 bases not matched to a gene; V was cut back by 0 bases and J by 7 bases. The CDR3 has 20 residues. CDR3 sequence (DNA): TGTGCCAGCAGCGTAGGGCCCCTCCCTAGCGGGGGGGCCAAAAGGAATGAGCAGTTCTTC. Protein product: CASSVGPLPSGGAKRNEQFF. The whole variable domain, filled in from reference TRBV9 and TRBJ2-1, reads DSGVTQTPKHLITATGQRVTLRCSPRSGDLSVYWYQQSLDQGLQFLIQYYNGEERAKGNILERFSAQQFPDLHSELNLSSLELGDSALYFCASSVGPLPSGGAKRNEQFFGPGTRLTVL.

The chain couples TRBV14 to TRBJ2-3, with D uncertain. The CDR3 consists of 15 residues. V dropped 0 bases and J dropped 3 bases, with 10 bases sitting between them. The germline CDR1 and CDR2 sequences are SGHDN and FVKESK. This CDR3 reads CASSQDTPWTDTQYF. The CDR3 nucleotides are TGTGCCAGCAGCCAAGATACACCGTGGACAGATACGCAGTATTTT.

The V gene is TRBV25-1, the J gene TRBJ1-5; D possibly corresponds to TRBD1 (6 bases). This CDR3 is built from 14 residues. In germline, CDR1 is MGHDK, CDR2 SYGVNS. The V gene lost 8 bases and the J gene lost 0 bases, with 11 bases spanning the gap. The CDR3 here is CASYGQNSNQPQHF. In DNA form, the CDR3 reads TGTGCCAGCTACGGACAGAATAGCAATCAGCCCCAGCATTTT.

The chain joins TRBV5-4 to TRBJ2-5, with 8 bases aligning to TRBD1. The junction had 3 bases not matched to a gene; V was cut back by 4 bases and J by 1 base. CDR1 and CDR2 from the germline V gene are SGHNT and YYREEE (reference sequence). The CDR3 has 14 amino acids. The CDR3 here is CASSPGQGQETQYF. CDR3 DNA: TGTGCCAGCAGCCCTGGACAGGGCCAAGAGACCCAGTACTTC.

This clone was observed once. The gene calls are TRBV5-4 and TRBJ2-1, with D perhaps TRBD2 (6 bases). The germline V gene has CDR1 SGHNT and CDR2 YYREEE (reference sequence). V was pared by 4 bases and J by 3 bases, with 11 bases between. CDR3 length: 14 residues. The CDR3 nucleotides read TGTGCCAGCAGCCTCACGCGGGACTACAATGAGCAGTTCTTC. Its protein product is CASSLTRDYNEQFF.

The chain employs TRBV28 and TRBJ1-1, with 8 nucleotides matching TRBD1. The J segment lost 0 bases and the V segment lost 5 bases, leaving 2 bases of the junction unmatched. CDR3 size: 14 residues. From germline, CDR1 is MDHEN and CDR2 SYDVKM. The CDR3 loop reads CASSQQGVNTEAFF. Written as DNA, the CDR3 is TGTGCCAGCAGTCAACAGGGGGTGAACACTGAAGCTTTCTTT.

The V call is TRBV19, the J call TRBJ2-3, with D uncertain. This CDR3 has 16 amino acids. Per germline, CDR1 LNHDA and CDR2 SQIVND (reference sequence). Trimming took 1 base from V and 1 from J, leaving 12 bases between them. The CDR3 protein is CASSIVRVTRTDTQYF. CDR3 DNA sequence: TGTGCCAGTAGTATAGTCCGAGTGACTCGCACAGATACGCAGTATTTT.

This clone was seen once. The CDR3 region is CASSGRGRNTEAFF. The CDR3 nucleotides are TGTGCCAGCAGCGGTCGCGGAAGGAACACTGAAGCTTTCTTT. The chain uses TRBV9 and TRBJ1-1; D unresolved. The CDR3 is 14 residues long. Per the germline V gene, CDR1 is SGDLS and CDR2 is YYNGEE. Trimming left V 3 bases short and J 1 base short, with 10 bases between.

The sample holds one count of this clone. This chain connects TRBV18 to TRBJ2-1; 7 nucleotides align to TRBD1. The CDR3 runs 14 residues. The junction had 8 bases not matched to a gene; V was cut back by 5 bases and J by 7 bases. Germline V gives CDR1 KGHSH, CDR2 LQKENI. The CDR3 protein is CASSARQGRNEQFF. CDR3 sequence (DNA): TGTGCCAGCTCAGCGCGACAGGGTCGGAATGAGCAGTTCTTC.

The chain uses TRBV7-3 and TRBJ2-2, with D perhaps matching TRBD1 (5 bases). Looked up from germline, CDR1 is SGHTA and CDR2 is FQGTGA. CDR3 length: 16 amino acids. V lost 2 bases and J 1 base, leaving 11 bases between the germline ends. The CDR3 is CASSLHGRVNTGELFF. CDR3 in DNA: TGTGCCAGCAGCTTACATGGCAGGGTGAACACCGGGGAGCTGTTTTTT.

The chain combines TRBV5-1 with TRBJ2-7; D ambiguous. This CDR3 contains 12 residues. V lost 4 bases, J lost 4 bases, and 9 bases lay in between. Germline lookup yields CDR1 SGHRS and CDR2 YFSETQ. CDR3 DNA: TGCGCCAGCAGCCCAGACGGGTACGAGCAGTACTTC. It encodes CASSPDGYEQYF.

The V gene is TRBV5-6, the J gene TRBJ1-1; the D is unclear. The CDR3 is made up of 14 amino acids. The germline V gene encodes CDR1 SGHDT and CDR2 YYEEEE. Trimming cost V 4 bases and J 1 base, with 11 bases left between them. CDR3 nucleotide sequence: TGTGCCAGCAGCCCCCCCGTGCGGAACACTGAAGCTTTCTTT. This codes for CASSPPVRNTEAFF.

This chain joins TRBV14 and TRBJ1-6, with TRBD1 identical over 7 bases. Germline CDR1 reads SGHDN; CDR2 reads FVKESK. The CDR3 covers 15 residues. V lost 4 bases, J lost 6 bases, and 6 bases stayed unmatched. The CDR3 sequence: CASSLTGTANSPLHF. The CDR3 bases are TGTGCCAGCAGCCTAACCGGGACAGCTAATTCACCCCTCCACTTT. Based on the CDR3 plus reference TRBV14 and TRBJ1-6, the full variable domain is EAGVTQFPSHSVIEKGQTVTLRCDPISGHDNLYWYRRVMGKEIKFLLHFVKESKQDESGMPNNRFLAERTGGTYSTLKVQPAELEDSGVYFCASSLTGTANSPLHFGNGTRLTVT.

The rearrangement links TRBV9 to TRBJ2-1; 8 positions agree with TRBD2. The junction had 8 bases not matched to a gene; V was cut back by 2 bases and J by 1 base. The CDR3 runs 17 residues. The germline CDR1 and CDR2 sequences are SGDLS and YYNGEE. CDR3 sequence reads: CASSVDPRGGSYNEQFF. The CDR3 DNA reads TGTGCCAGCAGCGTGGACCCCCGGGGGGGTTCCTACAATGAGCAGTTCTTC. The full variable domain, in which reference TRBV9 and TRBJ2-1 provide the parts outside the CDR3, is DSGVTQTPKHLITATGQRVTLRCSPRSGDLSVYWYQQSLDQGLQFLIQYYNGEERAKGNILERFSAQQFPDLHSELNLSSLELGDSALYFCASSVDPRGGSYNEQFFGPGTRLTVL.

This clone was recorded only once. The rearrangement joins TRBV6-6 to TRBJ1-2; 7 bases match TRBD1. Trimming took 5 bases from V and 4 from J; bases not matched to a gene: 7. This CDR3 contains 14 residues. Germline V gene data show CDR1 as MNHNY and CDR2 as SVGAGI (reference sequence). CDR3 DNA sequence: TGTGCCAGCAGTCACGCAGGGGGGCCCTATGGCTACACCTTC. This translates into CASSHAGGPYGYTF.

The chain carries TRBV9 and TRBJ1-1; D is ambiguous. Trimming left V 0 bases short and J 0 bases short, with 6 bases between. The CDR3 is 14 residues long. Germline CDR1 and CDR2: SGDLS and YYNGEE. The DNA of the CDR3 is TGTGCCAGCAGCGTAGAACAGTTGAACACTGAAGCTTTCTTT. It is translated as CASSVEQLNTEAFF.

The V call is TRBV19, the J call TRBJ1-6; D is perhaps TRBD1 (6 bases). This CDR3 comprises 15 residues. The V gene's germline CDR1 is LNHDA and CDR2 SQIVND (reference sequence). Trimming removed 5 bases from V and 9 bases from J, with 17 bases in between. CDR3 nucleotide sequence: TGTGCCAGTAGTTCACTCAGGGGCATTGGTTCACCCCTCCACTTT. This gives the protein CASSSLRGIGSPLHF.